The clone carrying this T cell receptor (beta chain) was counted a single time. This sample stems from a study of blood T cell repertoires in COVID-19. Across the whole study: Spain, Italy and the United States supplied samples that represented acute and convalescent COVID-19.

With V trimmed by 4 bases and J by 2 bases, 10 bases remained unmatched. This CDR3 has 16 residues. From germline, CDR1 is SGHDT and CDR2 YYEEEE. Original analysis: Amplification of reference gene primers was used by the study to estimate nucleated cell counts. Sequencing used immunoSEQ multiplex PCR; TCRdb keeps in-frame clones, though not all of them. Clone size and the V and J calls come from that table; the DNA yielded D and trimming. This sample yields about 120,000 clones, of which 75% to 95% are seen a single time; 1.8% belongs to the top ten. Input material: peripheral blood. V and J are TRBV5-6 and TRBJ1-2; 8 nucleotides agree with TRBD1. The sequence was obtained from a human donor with active COVID-19. The donor label of this sample is uncertain. In DNA form, the CDR3 reads TGTGCCAGCAGCCATGGGACAGGCGGCCCCAACTATGGCTACACCTTC. Encoded protein: CASSHGTGGPNYGYTF.